This TCR beta chain is from a study of esophageal squamous cell carcinoma under preoperative chemotherapy. Study context: Samples included peripheral blood T cells as well as tumor-infiltrating lymphocytes. Whole-study results and caveats: After paclitaxel-nedaplatin, abundant clones were more likely to contract than amplify.

Turning to this clonotype: As yet, its antigen is unknown.

The CDR3 covers 17 residues. Germline-derived CDR1 and CDR2 are SGHTS and YDEGEE. The junction had 9 bases not matched to a gene; V was cut back by 3 bases and J by 2 bases. Time point here: before preoperative PTX-NDP chemotherapy. Paclitaxel-nedaplatin chemotherapy was given to patients ahead of their surgery. TCRdb re-derived calls from the PCR reads in MiXCR, one entry per CDR3 protein. This sample has about 30,000 distinct CDR3 sequences, with roughly 50% found just once. The origin of this receptor is a human donor with esophageal squamous cell carcinoma. The donor label of this sample is uncertain. Specimen collection occurred from a patient given preoperative chemotherapy. V gene TRBV5-8 combines with J gene TRBJ2-5; the match to TRBD2 covers 11 bases. The CDR3 loop is CASSWGPSGRRQETQYF. The CDR3 DNA reads TGTGCCAGCAGCTGGGGTCCTAGCGGGAGGCGACAAGAGACCCAGTACTTC.